One sample yielded the 27 T cell receptor beta chains listed below, sequenced in a study of blood T cell repertoires in COVID-19. This table comes from immunoSEQ multiplex PCR, and its TCRdb copy is limited to in-frame clones, with some not included. Of roughly 170,000 clones in the sample, about 86% were seen once. The sample was peripheral blood. These receptor sequences come from a man between 65 and 85 years old with active or convalescent COVID-19.

J is TRBJ2-2 and V is TRBV7-6, with D maybe TRBD1 (6 bases). V was cut by 1 base and J by 1 base, with 7 bases left in between. CDR1 is SGHVS and CDR2 is FNYEAQ in the germline V gene. The CDR3 spans 15 residues. The CDR3 loop reads CASSLGQVNTGELFF. The CDR3 DNA follows: TGTGCCAGCAGCTTAGGACAGGTGAACACCGGGGAGCTGTTTTTT.

Only a few counts were recorded for this clone. This chain connects TRBV9 to TRBJ1-1, with a weak D call TRBD1 (5 bases). V was pared by 1 base and J by 8 bases, with 12 bases between. CDR1 and CDR2 from the germline V gene are SGDLS and YYNGEE. This CDR3 contains 13 residues. CDR3 coding DNA: TGTGCCAGCAGCGTAAGCCCCTCAGGGGAAGCTTTCTTT. Translation gives CASSVSPSGEAFF.

This clone was seen once. V and J are TRBV4-3 and TRBJ2-1, with a weak D call TRBD2 (6 bases). Germline V gene lookup returns CDR1 LGHNA and CDR2 YSLEER. The CDR3 spans 14 residues. V was trimmed by 0 bases and J by 8 bases, leaving 11 bases between them. The CDR3 DNA reads TGCGCCAGCAGCCAAGAGGTCGCTAGCGATGAGCAGTTCTTC. This translates into CASSQEVASDEQFF.

The rearrangement joins TRBV5-1 to TRBJ1-1; TRBD1 matches at 10 bases. The germline gives CDR1 SGHRS, CDR2 YFSETQ. V was pared by 4 bases and J by 6 bases, with 6 bases of the junction left unmatched. This CDR3 has 14 amino acids. As DNA, the CDR3 is TGCGCCAGCAGCATTGGACAGGGGGAGGCTGAAGCTTTCTTT. Encoded protein: CASSIGQGEAEAFF.

The rearrangement joins TRBV7-9 to TRBJ2-7; 7 bases are a match to TRBD2. V dropped 2 bases and J dropped 2; count of bases not matched to a gene: 6. Germline CDR1 SEHNR, CDR2 FQNEAQ (reference sequence). The CDR3 is 15 residues long. The CDR3 spells CASSLWGGSTYEQYF. The CDR3 region has the DNA TGTGCCAGCAGCTTATGGGGGGGAAGCACCTACGAGCAGTACTTC.

The gene calls are TRBV27 and TRBJ1-5; the D gene is possibly TRBD1 (5 bases). Trimming removed 1 base at V and 5 bases at J, with 9 bases between. Per germline, CDR1 MNHEY and CDR2 SMNVEV (reference sequence). CDR3 size: 14 residues. In nucleotides, the CDR3 is TGTGCCAGCAGTTTATTGGGGGGACATCAGCCCCAGCATTTT. Protein: CASSLLGGHQPQHF.

This clone occurred many times. The chain employs TRBV30 and TRBJ2-7; maybe TRBD1 (5 bases). V was clipped by 3 bases and J by 4 bases, with 19 bases between them. This CDR3 comprises 15 residues. Germline loops: CDR1 GTSNPN, CDR2 SVGIG (reference sequence). CDR3 sequence: CAWRAAGRVGYEQYF. CDR3 in DNA: TGTGCCTGGAGAGCCGCCGGCAGGGTAGGATACGAGCAGTACTTC.

The V gene is TRBV5-1, the J gene TRBJ2-5, with a weak D call TRBD1 (5 bases). The germline V gene has CDR1 SGHRS and CDR2 YFSETQ. The CDR3 is made up of 14 amino acids. The ends were cut back, 4 bases at V and 3 bases at J, with 13 bases in the middle. The CDR3: CASSLQDGEETQYF. The CDR3 DNA is TGCGCCAGCAGCCTACAGGACGGAGAAGAGACCCAGTACTTC.

V usage is TRBV15 and J usage is TRBJ2-3; 9 bases are a match to TRBD2. V shed 0 bases, J shed 3 bases, and the junction held 7 bases outside the gene matches. CDR3 size: 17 residues. Germline V lookup: CDR1 LNHNV, CDR2 YYDKDF (reference sequence). The CDR3, as DNA: TGTGCCACCAGCAGAGATCTAGGGCGGGAGGGTACAGATACGCAGTATTTT. This translates into CATSRDLGREGTDTQYF.

The CDR3 loop reads CASRVDRGQAEAFF. CDR3 bases: TGTGCCAGCAGGGTGGACAGGGGGCAAGCTGAAGCTTTCTTT. This chain links TRBV2 with TRBJ1-1, with 11 bases identical to TRBD1. This CDR3 is 14 amino acids long. Germline V gene sequence: CDR1 SNHLY, CDR2 FYNNEI. Trimming removed 6 bases from V and 6 bases from J; junction bases left unmatched: 6.

This clone showed up just a few times. The chain employs TRBV30 and TRBJ1-1; D gene ambiguous. CDR1 and CDR2 (germline): GTSNPN, SVGIG (reference sequence). The CDR3 covers 14 residues. Trimming took off 0 bases at V and 1 base at J, with 9 bases between the two ends. CDR3 DNA sequence: TGTGCCTGGAGTGTATTTCGGGGGAACACTGAAGCTTTCTTT. Protein sequence: CAWSVFRGNTEAFF. Filled out from reference TRBV30 and TRBJ1-1, the complete variable domain reads SQTIHQWPATLVQPVGSPLSLECTVEGTSNPNLYWYRQAAGRGLQLLFYSVGIGQISSEVPQNLSASRPQDRQFILSSKKLLLSDSGFYLCAWSVFRGNTEAFFGQGTRLTVV.

Only one count was recorded for this clone. The chain uses TRBV6-2 or TRBV6-3 and TRBJ2-2, with 10 bases fitting TRBD2. The trim removed 2 bases at V and 3 bases at J, leaving 6 bases unmatched. CDR1 is MNHEY and CDR2 is SVGEGT in the germline V gene. The CDR3 consists of 17 residues. The DNA for the CDR3 is TGTGCCAGCAGTTACGAGTTGGGGACTAGCGACACCGGGGAGCTGTTTTTT. This gives the protein CASSYELGTSDTGELFF.

The chain carries TRBV5-1 and TRBJ2-7; 10 nucleotides agree with TRBD1. The CDR3 runs 16 residues. CDR1 SGHRS and CDR2 YFSETQ come from the germline V gene. V lost 4 bases to trimming and J lost 4 bases; unmatched junction nucleotides: 11. The CDR3 sequence is CASSKEPGQGMYEQYF. The CDR3 DNA is TGCGCCAGCAGCAAAGAACCGGGACAGGGGATGTACGAGCAGTACTTC.

The chain's CDR3 is CASSTETSLAEAFF. CDR3 in DNA: TGTGCCAGTAGTACCGAAACAAGTCTCGCTGAAGCTTTCTTT. This chain joins TRBV19 and TRBJ1-1; D is uncertain. The germline CDR1 and CDR2 sequences are LNHDA and SQIVND (reference sequence). The CDR3 is 14 residues long. The V end was cut by 4 bases, the J end by 6 bases, with 15 bases between.

The chain has TRBV5-1 and TRBJ1-2; perhaps TRBD1 as D (6 bases). V lost 0 bases to trimming and J lost 4 bases, with 7 bases between them. CDR1 and CDR2 (germline): SGHRS, YFSETQ. This CDR3 contains 13 residues. The CDR3 DNA sequence: TGCGCCAGCAGCTTGGCGGACAGCTATGGCTACACCTTC. It is translated as CASSLADSYGYTF.

The chain joins TRBV24-1 to TRBJ1-1; D gene uncertain. V was shortened by 3 bases and J by 3 bases, with 10 bases between the two germline ends. Germline lookup yields CDR1 KGHDR and CDR2 SFDVKD. The CDR3 sequence is 14 residues long. The CDR3 spells CATSDPYSDTEAFF. In DNA, the CDR3 is TGTGCCACCAGTGATCCCTACTCGGACACTGAAGCTTTCTTT.

J is TRBJ2-2 and V is TRBV30; perhaps TRBD1 as D (5 bases). With 4 bases removed from V and 0 bases from J, the gap between germline ends came to 12 bases. This CDR3 spans 15 amino acids. Germline V gene lookup returns CDR1 GTSNPN and CDR2 SVGIG (reference sequence). CDR3 protein: CAWIYWGSNTGELFF. The CDR3 DNA reads TGTGCCTGGATCTATTGGGGCTCGAACACCGGGGAGCTGTTTTTT.

The rearrangement joins TRBV15 to TRBJ2-1; TRBD1 agrees at 8 bases. The CDR3 is 15 residues long. V shed 5 bases, J shed 7 bases, and the junction held 10 bases outside the gene matches. Germline CDR1 is LNHNV and CDR2 is YYDKDF (reference sequence). Here the CDR3 reads CATSGPGQVYNEQFF. CDR3 nucleotide sequence: TGTGCCACCAGCGGCCCGGGACAGGTTTATAATGAGCAGTTCTTC.

J is TRBJ2-5 and V is TRBV7-9; TRBD2 matches 7 bases. Germline assignment: CDR1 SEHNR and CDR2 FQNEAQ (reference sequence). Trimming removed 4 bases from V and 5 bases from J; junction bases left unmatched: 10. The CDR3 runs to 15 residues. CDR3: CASSWSPVGGETQYF. Written as DNA, the CDR3 is TGTGCCAGCAGCTGGAGCCCCGTGGGAGGGGAGACCCAGTACTTC.

The chain joins TRBV9 to TRBJ1-4; TRBD1 aligns across 9 bases. There are 14 residues in the CDR3. Trimming removed 4 bases from V and 4 bases from J; junction bases left unmatched: 2. Germline values: CDR1 SGDLS, CDR2 YYNGEE. CDR3 region: CASSPTGGNEKLFF. CDR3 nucleotide sequence: TGTGCCAGCAGCCCGACAGGGGGTAATGAAAAACTGTTTTTT.

The chain links TRBV7-2 to TRBJ2-1; maybe TRBD1 (6 bases). Trimming took 4 bases from V and 3 from J, leaving 13 bases between them. The germline V gene has CDR1 SGHTA and CDR2 FQGNSA. The CDR3 loop spans 15 amino acids. Here the CDR3 reads CASSSNRELYNEQFF. Here the CDR3 DNA reads TGTGCCAGCAGCTCCAACAGGGAGCTCTACAATGAGCAGTTCTTC.

The genes are TRBV24-1 and TRBJ2-2; TRBD1 matches 7 bases. Germline CDR1 reads KGHDR; CDR2 reads SFDVKD. The J segment lost 2 bases and the V segment lost 4 bases, leaving 6 bases of the junction unmatched. CDR3 length: 16 amino acids. For the CDR3, the DNA is TGTGCCACCAGTGACCACGGACAGGTTAACACCGGGGAGCTGTTTTTT. It is translated as CATSDHGQVNTGELFF.

CDR3 residues: CATSRGGLAGVSTDTQYF. Written as DNA, the CDR3 is TGTGCCACCAGCAGAGGGGGGCTAGCGGGGGTTAGCACAGATACGCAGTATTTT. V is TRBV15 and J is TRBJ2-3; TRBD2 matches at 10 bases. The CDR3 consists of 18 residues. Trimming removed 1 base from V and 0 bases from J; junction bases left unmatched: 7. The germline V gene has CDR1 LNHNV and CDR2 YYDKDF (reference sequence). Variable domain in full (rest from reference TRBV15 and TRBJ2-3): DAMVIQNPRYQVTQFGKPVTLSCSQTLNHNVMYWYQQKSSQAPKLLFHYYDKDFNNEADTPDNFQSRRPNTSFCFLDIRSPGLGDTAMYLCATSRGGLAGVSTDTQYFGPGTRLTVL.

The chain recombines TRBV2 with TRBJ2-1; no clear D. This CDR3 contains 13 residues. Per the germline V gene, CDR1 is SNHLY and CDR2 is FYNNEI. V was trimmed by 3 bases and J by 9 bases, leaving 12 bases between them. The CDR3, as DNA: TGTGCCAGCAGTGATACAGTGGAAGGTGAGCAGTTCTTC. Translating gives CASSDTVEGEQFF.

Of note for this clone: Additional DNA sequences in this sample encode the identical CDR3. The rearrangement joins TRBV30 to TRBJ1-1; D gene uncertain. This CDR3 has 12 residues. V was shortened by 5 bases and J by 0 bases, with 7 bases between the two germline ends. Germline loops: CDR1 GTSNPN, CDR2 SVGIG (reference sequence). The CDR3: CAWRRLNTEAFF. CDR3 coding DNA: TGTGCCTGGCGTCGGTTGAACACTGAAGCTTTCTTT.

The genes are TRBV7-3 and TRBJ1-1; no firm D call. The CDR3 is 13 residues long. Germline V CDR1 and CDR2: SGHTA, FQGTGA. The V and J ends lost 10 bases and 1 base respectively, with 13 bases between them. In DNA, the CDR3 is TGTGCCACCCGGGTGTCAGAGAACACTGAAGCTTTCTTT. Protein: CATRVSENTEAFF.

V gene TRBV5-4 combines with J gene TRBJ2-5; no firm D call. The germline CDR1 and CDR2 sequences are SGHNT and YYREEE (reference sequence). The CDR3 is 15 residues long. Deletions cut 0 bases from V and 5 bases from J, with 14 bases between. The CDR3 reads CASSLGFPAAETQYF. CDR3 nucleotide sequence: TGTGCCAGCAGCTTGGGGTTTCCTGCGGCGGAGACCCAGTACTTC.